This T cell receptor (beta chain) was captured by sequencing in a study of T cells in Graves' hyperthyroidism and ophthalmopathy. Study conclusions and caveats: Blood also contained most expanded thyroid clonotypes above 0.001.

This clonotype was observed at least ten times. Its antigen is unidentified. Germline lookup yields CDR1 MNHEY and CDR2 SMNVEV (reference sequence). The CDR3 runs to 15 residues. The ends were cut back, 6 bases at V and 10 bases at J, with 21 bases in the middle. RNA transcripts were the template for amplifying TCR beta CDR3 regions. The HTBI set primed first-round TCR CDR3 RT-PCR. TCRdb passed the multiplex PCR reads through MiXCR, listing each CDR3 protein once. The data show 45,000 to 55,000 distinct CDR3 sequences, with 45% to 65% seen just once and 34% held by the top ten. This chain uses TRBV27 with TRBJ1-4; D gene ambiguous. This TCR came from a man in his late teens or twenties with Graves' hyperthyroidism. Sequencing was done on a sample of peripheral blood or thyroid tissue (not recorded which). CDR3 protein: CASSRMGANEGKLFF. Written as DNA, the CDR3 is TGTGCCAGCAGCCGGATGGGTGCGAATGAAGGAAAACTGTTTTTT.